A selection of T cell receptor beta chains follows, all from one sample in a study of cytotoxic CD8 clonotypes in ibrutinib-treated CLL. Using immunoSEQ multiplex PCR, the repertoire was profiled, and TCRdb retains in-frame clones only, with some absent. In the table there are roughly 47,000 clones, about half of which are singletons. Sample: PBMCs, taken after 12 months of ibrutinib treatment. These receptors all come from a human donor with chronic lymphocytic leukemia. CDR3s include the opening cysteine and the closing phenylalanine or tryptophan. A D gene is named only where the DNA matches it firmly. Part of the rows lack a size; the others show once, few, many or a class for expanded clones.

.	TRBV5-1	TRBJ1-3	.	CASSLGQSDPIYF	TGCGCCAGCAGCTTGGGGCAGTCAGATCCCATATATTTT
.	TRBV11-2	TRBJ2-7	.	CASSLERNYEQYF	TGTGCCAGCAGCTTAGAGCGGAACTACGAGCAGTACTTC
.	TRBV28	TRBJ2-5	.	CASSPKSTQYF	TGTGCCAGCAGCCCGAAGTCGACCCAGTACTTC
.	TRBV28	TRBJ2-5	.	CASSFPRSVETQYF	TGTGCCAGCAGTTTCCCCCGGAGCGTAGAGACCCAGTACTTC
TRBD2	TRBV28	TRBJ2-1	.	CASSFFKTSGKINEQFF	TGTGCCAGCAGTTTCTTCAAGACTAGCGGCAAGATCAATGAGCAGTTCTTC
.	TRBV30	TRBJ1-1	.	CAWSGFSIPNTEAFF	TGTGCCTGGAGCGGCTTTTCCATCCCAAACACTGAAGCTTTCTTT
.	TRBV27	TRBJ2-7	.	CASMGPFYEQYF	TGTGCCAGCATGGGTCCATTCTACGAGCAGTACTTC
TRBD1	TRBV28	TRBJ2-1	.	CASSLNRGYYNEQFF	TGTGCCAGCAGTCTCAACAGGGGCTACTACAATGAGCAGTTCTTC
.	TRBV30	TRBJ1-1	.	CAWSTAMNTEAFF	TGTGCCTGGAGTACGGCGATGAACACTGAAGCTTTCTTT
.	TRBV18	TRBJ1-1	.	CASSPTGHIEAFF	TGTGCCAGCTCACCGACTGGACACATTGAAGCTTTCTTT
.	TRBV11-2	TRBJ2-7	.	CASSFDRSYEQYF	TGTGCCAGCAGCTTCGACAGGAGCTACGAGCAGTACTTC
.	TRBV9	TRBJ2-7	.	CASSEWRAGEQYF	TGTGCCAGCAGTGAATGGAGGGCGGGGGAGCAGTACTTC
.	TRBV13	TRBJ2-1	.	CASSPDVVNEQFF	TGTGCCAGCAGCCCAGATGTTGTGAATGAGCAGTTCTTC
TRBD1	TRBV7-6	TRBJ1-2	few	CASSPSGTGSHGYTF	TGTGCCAGCAGCCCGTCCGGGACAGGGAGCCATGGCTACACCTTC
.	TRBV19	TRBJ1-5	medium-sized	CASSGLGQPQHF	TGTGCCAGTAGTGGCCTGGGACAGCCCCAGCATTTT
.	TRBV28	TRBJ1-4	few	CASSPGRTATNEKLFF	TGTGCCAGCAGCCCGGGACGGACTGCAACTAATGAAAAACTGTTTTTT
TRBD1	TRBV25-1	TRBJ1-1	.	CASSRDRVGEAFF	TGTGCCAGCAGTCGGGACAGGGTGGGAGAAGCTTTCTTT
.	TRBV6-5	TRBJ2-7	few	CASSFLTRVAYEQYF	TGTGCCAGCAGTTTCCTTACCAGGGTCGCCTACGAGCAGTACTTC
.	TRBV4-1	TRBJ2-7	.	CASSQDLSGGYEQYF	TGCGCCAGCAGCCAAGATCTTTCAGGGGGGTACGAGCAGTACTTC
TRBD2	TRBV27	TRBJ2-1	once	CASATYFLAEYNEQFF	TGTGCCAGCGCCACTTACTTTCTAGCGGAGTACAATGAGCAGTTCTTC
.	TRBV28	TRBJ1-1	.	CASSLREGRAFF	TGTGCCAGCAGTCTCCGGGAAGGGCGAGCTTTCTTT
.	TRBV5-1	TRBJ2-2	few	CASSLVGIDTGELFF	TGCGCCAGCAGCTTGGTGGGGATTGACACCGGGGAGCTGTTTTTT
TRBD2	TRBV7-2	TRBJ2-5	few	CASSPTSGRALETQYF	TGTGCCAGCAGCCCCACTAGCGGGAGGGCCTTGGAGACCCAGTACTTC
TRBD2	TRBV7-3	TRBJ2-1	once	CASSSVGRADYNEQFF	TGTGCCAGCAGCTCAGTCGGGAGGGCGGACTACAATGAGCAGTTCTTC
TRBD1	TRBV28	TRBJ1-2	few	CASSLLDRGSGYTF	TGTGCCAGCAGTCTTTTGGACAGGGGCAGTGGCTACACCTTC
.	TRBV29-1	TRBJ2-7	.	CSVVGSTTTYEQYF	TGCAGCGTTGTTGGCAGTACCACCACCTACGAGCAGTACTTC
.	TRBV5-1	TRBJ1-3	few	CASSLSRSSGNTIYF	TGCGCCAGCAGCTTGTCCAGAAGCTCTGGAAACACCATATATTTT
TRBD2	TRBV19	TRBJ2-1	many	CASSISGNYNEQFF	TGTGCCAGTAGTATTAGCGGGAACTACAATGAGCAGTTCTTC
.	TRBV15	TRBJ2-3	.	CATSRERRGTDTQYF	TGTGCCACCAGCAGAGAGAGAAGGGGCACAGATACGCAGTATTTT
.	TRBV6-1	TRBJ2-7	.	CASSEGLAYEQYF	TGTGCCAGCAGTGAAGGACTAGCCTACGAGCAGTACTTC
.	TRBV27	TRBJ1-5	.	CASGGISNQPQHF	TGTGCCAGCGGGGGAATTAGCAATCAGCCCCAGCATTTT